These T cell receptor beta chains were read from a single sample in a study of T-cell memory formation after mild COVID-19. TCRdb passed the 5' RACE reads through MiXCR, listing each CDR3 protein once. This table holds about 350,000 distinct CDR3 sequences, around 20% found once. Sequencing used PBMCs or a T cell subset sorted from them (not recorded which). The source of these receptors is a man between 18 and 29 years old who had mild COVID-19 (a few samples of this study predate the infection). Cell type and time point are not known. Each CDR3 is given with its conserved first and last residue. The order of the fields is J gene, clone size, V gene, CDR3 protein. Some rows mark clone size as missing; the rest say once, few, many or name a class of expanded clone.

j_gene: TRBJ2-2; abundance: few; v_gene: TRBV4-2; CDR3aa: CASSQESQGASSGELFF
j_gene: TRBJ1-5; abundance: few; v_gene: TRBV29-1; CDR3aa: CSVEAGRNQPQHF
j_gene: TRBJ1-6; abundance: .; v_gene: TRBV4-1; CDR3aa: CASSQEDRNNSPLHF
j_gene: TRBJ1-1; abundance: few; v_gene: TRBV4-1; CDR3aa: CASSRSDRDPGAFF
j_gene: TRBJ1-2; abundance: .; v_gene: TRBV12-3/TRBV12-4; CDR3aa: CASSSGTVNYGYTF
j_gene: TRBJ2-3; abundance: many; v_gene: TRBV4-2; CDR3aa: CASSQDGLAGERHTQYF
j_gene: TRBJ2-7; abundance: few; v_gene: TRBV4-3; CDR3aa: CASSQGTGGLNEQYF
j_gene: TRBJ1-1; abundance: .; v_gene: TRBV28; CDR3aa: CASIPSGVNTEAFF
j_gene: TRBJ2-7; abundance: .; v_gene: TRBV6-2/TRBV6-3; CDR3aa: CASSQPGQGLYEQYF
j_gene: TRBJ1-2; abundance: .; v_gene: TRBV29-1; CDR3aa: CSVLGPYGYTF
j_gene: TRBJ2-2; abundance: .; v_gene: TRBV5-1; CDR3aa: CASSIRTGPGELFF
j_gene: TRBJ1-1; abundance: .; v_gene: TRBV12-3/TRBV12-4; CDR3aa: CASSFQGQGYVAFF
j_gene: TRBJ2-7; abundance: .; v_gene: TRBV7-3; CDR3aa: CASSPRRGVQYF
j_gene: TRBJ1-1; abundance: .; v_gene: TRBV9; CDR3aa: CASSVSAAPNTEAFF
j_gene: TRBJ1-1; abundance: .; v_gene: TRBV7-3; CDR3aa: CASSPGGEGTEAFF
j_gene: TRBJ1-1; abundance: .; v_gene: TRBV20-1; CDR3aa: CSARGTLKKTEAFF
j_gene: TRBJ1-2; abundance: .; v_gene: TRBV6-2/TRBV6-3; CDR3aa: CAVGPGHLVYGYTF
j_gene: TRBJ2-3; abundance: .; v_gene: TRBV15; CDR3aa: CATGGRTDTQYF
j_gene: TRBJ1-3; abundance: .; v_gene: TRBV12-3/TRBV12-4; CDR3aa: CASQGGGRNTIYF
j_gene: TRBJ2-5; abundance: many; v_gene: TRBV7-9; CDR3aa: CASTLAGIQTQYF
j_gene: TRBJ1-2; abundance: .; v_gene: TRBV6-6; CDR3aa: CASKEGRGGYTF
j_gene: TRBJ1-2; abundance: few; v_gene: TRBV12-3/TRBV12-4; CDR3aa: CASSLGGGSYGYTF
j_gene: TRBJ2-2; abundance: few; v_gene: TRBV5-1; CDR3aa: CASRTGTQNTGELFF
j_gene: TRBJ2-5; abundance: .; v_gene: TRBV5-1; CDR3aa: CACSLISGRAVGETQYF
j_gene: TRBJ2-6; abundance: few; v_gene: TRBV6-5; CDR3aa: CASSTGTGIPGANVLTF
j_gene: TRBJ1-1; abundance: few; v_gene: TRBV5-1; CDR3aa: CASSLHSNTEAFF
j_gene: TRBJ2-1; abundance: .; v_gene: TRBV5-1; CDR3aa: CAAVRPHEQFF
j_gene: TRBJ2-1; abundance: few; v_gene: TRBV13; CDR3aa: CASSLGIEKPFF
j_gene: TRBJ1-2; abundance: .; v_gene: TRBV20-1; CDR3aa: CSVLGALPYGYTF
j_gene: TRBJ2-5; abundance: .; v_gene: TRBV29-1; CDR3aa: CSVERTPQETQYF
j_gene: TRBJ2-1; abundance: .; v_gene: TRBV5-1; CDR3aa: CASSFRLAGNNEQFF
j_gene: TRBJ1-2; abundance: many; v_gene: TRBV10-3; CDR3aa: CAISESSAANYGYTF
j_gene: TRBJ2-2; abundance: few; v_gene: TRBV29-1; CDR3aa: CSVDRGDTGELFF
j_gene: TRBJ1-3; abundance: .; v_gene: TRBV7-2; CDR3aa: CASSTRRGNTIYF
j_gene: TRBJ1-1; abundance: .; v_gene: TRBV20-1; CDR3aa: CSAQQPNTEAFF
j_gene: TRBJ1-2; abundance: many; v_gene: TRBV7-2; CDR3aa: CASSLGGDRGSGYTF
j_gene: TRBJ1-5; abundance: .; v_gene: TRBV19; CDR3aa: CATLTGNGNQPQHF
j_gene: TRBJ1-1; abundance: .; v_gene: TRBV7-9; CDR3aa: CASSFEGMGTEAFF
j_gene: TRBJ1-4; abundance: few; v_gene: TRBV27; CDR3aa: CASSSGTPFRAYNEKLFF
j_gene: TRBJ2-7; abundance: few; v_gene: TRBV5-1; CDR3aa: CASSLVGTGTYEQYF
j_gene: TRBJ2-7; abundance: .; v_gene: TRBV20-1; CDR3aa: CSHKAEKLAGVYEQYF
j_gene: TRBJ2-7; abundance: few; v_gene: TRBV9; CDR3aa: CASSGASGGYYEQYF
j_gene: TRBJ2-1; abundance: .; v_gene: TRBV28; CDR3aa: CASVEGPGNEQFF
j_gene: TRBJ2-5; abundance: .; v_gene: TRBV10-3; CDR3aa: CAISARRGQETQYF
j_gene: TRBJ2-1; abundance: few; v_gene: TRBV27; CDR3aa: CASSLTPGQSYNEQFF
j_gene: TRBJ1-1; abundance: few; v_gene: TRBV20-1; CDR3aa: CSASRGTGNTEAFF
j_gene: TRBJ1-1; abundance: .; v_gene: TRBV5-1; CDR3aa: CASSGGGQGNTEAFF
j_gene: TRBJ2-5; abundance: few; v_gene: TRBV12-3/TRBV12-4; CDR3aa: CATANPPSHETQYF
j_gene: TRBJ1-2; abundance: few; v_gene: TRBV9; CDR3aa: CASSVATMGYTF